This TCR beta chain stems from a study of T cells after yellow fever vaccination. The sample holds a few counts of this clonotype. TCRdb reprocessed the 5' RACE reads via MiXCR and lists one record per CDR3 protein. The table has approximately 510,000 distinct CDR3 sequences, roughly a fifth seen once. Trimming took off 7 bases at V and 4 bases at J, with 12 bases between the two ends. This CDR3 region has 13 residues. In germline, CDR1 is SEHNR, CDR2 FQNEAQ (reference sequence). The sample consisted of PBMCs, taken roughly 20 days after the first yellow fever vaccination. The TCR originated in a man aged 18 to 29 who received the YFV17D yellow fever vaccine. This chain uses TRBV7-9 with TRBJ2-3; D uncertain. CDR3 loop: CASNNPGADTQYF. DNA for the CDR3: TGTGCCAGCAATAATCCGGGTGCAGATACGCAGTATTTT. Drawing the rest from reference TRBV7-9 and TRBJ2-3, the complete variable domain is DTGVSQNPRHKITKRGQNVTFRCDPISEHNRLYWYRQTLGQGPEFLTYFQNEAQLEKSRLLSDRFSAERPKGSFSTLEIQRTEQGDSAMYLCASNNPGADTQYFGPGTRLTVL.